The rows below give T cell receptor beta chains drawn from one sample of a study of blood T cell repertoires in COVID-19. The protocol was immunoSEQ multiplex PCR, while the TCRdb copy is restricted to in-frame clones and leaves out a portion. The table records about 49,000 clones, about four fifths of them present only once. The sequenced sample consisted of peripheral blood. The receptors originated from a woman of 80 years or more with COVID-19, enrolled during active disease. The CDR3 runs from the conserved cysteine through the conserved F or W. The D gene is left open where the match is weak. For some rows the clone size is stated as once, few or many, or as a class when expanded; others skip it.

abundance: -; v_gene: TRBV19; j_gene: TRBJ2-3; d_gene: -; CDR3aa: CASSTQSLHTDTQYF; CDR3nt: TGTGCCAGTAGTACACAGAGTTTACACACAGATACGCAGTATTTT
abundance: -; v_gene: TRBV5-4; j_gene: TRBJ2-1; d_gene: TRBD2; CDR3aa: CASSPGLAGPYNEQFF; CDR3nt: TGTGCCAGCAGCCCGGGACTAGCGGGGCCTTACAATGAGCAGTTCTTC
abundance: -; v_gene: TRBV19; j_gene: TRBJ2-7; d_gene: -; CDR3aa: CASSTHRGGLEQYF; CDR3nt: TGTGCCAGTAGTACGCACAGGGGGGGACTCGAGCAGTACTTC
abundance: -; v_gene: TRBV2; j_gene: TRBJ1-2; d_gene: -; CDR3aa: CASSGPAGAGYTF; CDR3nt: TGTGCCAGCAGTGGGCCCGCGGGGGCTGGCTACACCTTC
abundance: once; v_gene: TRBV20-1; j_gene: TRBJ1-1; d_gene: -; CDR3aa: CSASNRGGTEAFF; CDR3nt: TGCAGTGCTAGTAACCGCGGGGGCACTGAAGCTTTCTTT
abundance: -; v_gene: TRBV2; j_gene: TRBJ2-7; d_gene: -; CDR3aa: CASYNAGLYEQYF; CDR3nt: TGTGCCAGCTATAACGCTGGACTCTACGAGCAGTACTTC
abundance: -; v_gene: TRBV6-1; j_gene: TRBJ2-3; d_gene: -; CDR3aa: CASSEWARPTDTQYF; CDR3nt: TGTGCCAGCAGTGAATGGGCAAGGCCCACAGATACGCAGTATTTT
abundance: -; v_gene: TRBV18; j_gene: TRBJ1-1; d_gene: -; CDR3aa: CASSSSGNTEAFF; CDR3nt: TGTGCCAGCTCCTCGTCCGGGAACACTGAAGCTTTCTTT
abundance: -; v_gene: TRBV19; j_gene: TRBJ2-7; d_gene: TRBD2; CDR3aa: CASSRRTSGLGEQYF; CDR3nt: TGTGCCAGTAGTAGACGGACTAGCGGCTTAGGAGAGCAGTACTTC
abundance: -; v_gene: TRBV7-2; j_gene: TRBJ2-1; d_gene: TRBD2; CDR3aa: CASSFGLAVRGDEQFF; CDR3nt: TGTGCCAGCAGCTTCGGACTAGCGGTCAGGGGGGATGAGCAGTTCTTC
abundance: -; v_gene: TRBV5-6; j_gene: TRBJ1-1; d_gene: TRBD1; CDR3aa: CASSAGQAMNTEAFF; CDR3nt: TGTGCCAGCAGCGCGGGACAGGCTATGAACACTGAAGCTTTCTTT
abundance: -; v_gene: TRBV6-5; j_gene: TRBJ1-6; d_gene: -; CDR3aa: CASRGGKLDSPLHF; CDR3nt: TGTGCCAGCAGGGGCGGGAAGTTGGATTCACCCCTCCACTTT
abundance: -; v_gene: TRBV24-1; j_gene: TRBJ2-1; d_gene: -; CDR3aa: CATSDDAEIEQFF; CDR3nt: TGTGCCACCAGTGATGATGCGGAAATCGAGCAGTTCTTC